This T cell receptor beta chain was sequenced during a study of human T cells and chemical hapten exposure. From the RACE reads, TCRdb called clonotypes with MiXCR, one entry per CDR3 protein. The sample has about 57,000 distinct CDR3 sequences; around 9.3% are singletons. As to time point: patch test 1, 2 weeks after DPC sensitization. The treatment is: therapeutic diphenylcyclopropenone sensitization with weekly scalp DPC. The CDR3 totals 13 residues. Germline CDR1 is SQVTM and CDR2 is ANQGSEA. The V end was cut by 4 bases, the J end by 2 bases, with 11 bases between. This TCR was recovered from a woman aged 40 to 55 with alopecia areata. Some clones in this sample may be carry-over from other donors' samples. The sample here was whole blood, taken in connection with sensitization to the hapten diphenylcyclopropenone (DPC). This chain links TRBV29-1 with TRBJ2-5; D may be TRBD1 (5 bases). CDR3 amino acids: CSVATGRQETQYF. Written as DNA, the CDR3 is TGCAGCGTTGCCACAGGTAGACAAGAGACCCAGTACTTC.